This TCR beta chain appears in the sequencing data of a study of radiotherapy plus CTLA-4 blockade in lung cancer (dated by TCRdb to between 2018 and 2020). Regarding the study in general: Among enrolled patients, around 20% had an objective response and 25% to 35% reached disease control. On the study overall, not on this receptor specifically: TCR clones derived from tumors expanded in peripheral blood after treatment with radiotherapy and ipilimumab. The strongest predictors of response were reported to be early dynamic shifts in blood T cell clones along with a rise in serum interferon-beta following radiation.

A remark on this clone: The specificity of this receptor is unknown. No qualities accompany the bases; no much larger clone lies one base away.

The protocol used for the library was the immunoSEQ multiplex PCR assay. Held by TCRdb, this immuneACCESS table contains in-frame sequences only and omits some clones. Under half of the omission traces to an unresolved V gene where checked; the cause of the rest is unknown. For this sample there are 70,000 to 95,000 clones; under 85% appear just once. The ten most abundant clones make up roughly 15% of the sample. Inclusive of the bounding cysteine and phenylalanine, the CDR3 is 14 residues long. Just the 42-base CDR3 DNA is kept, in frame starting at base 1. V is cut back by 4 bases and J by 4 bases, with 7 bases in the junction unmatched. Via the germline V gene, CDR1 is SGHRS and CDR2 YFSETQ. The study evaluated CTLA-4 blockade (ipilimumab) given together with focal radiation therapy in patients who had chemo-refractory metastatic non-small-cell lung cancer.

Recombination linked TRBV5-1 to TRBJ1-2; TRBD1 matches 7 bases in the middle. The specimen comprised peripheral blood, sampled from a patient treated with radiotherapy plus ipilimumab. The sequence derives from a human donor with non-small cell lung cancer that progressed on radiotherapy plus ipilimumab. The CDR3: CASSSRQGSYGYTF. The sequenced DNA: TGCGCCAGCAGCAGCCGACAGGGATCCTATGGCTACACCTTC.